The 28 T cell receptor beta chains below were found in one sample sequenced in a study of regulatory T cells in long-lasting Graves disease. Building of the TCR beta libraries involved iRepertoire HTBI primers and Arm-PCR of CDR3 regions. TCRdb called the multiplex PCR reads again in MiXCR, with one record for every CDR3 protein. This table holds about 340,000 distinct CDR3 sequences, roughly a fifth found once. Time point given: persistent/refractory GD, antithyroid drugs over 5 years with positive TRAb. RNA extracted from PBMCs served as the sequencing template. The sequencing used peripheral blood mononuclear cells (PBMCs), collected when the disease was refractory, from a patient treated with antithyroid drugs. The receptors come from a female donor with Graves disease.

There are a few counts of this clonotype. The chain links TRBV9 to TRBJ2-7; possible D gene TRBD2, 6 bases. This CDR3 region has 14 residues. The ends were cut back, 0 bases at V and 5 bases at J, with 12 bases in the middle. Germline CDR1 reads SGDLS; CDR2 reads YYNGEE. CDR3 sequence (DNA): TGTGCCAGCAGCGTAGAAAGCGGGTCCCACGAGCAGTACTTC. This translates into CASSVESGSHEQYF.

This clonotype has only a few counts. The chain links TRBV19 to TRBJ1-4, with 7 nucleotides matching TRBD1. The CDR3 has 14 amino acids. V was clipped by 6 bases and J by 7 bases; unmatched bases: 8. Germline CDR1 is LNHDA and CDR2 is SQIVND (reference sequence). CDR3 in amino acids: CASSRTGFGEKLFF. CDR3 DNA: TGTGCCAGTAGCCGGACAGGTTTTGGTGAAAAACTGTTTTTT.

This clonotype was recorded many times. The V gene is TRBV12-3 or TRBV12-4, the J gene TRBJ1-2, with D possibly being TRBD1 (6 bases). The ends were cut back, 3 bases at V and 1 base at J, with 12 bases in the middle. The CDR3 is 15 residues long. This CDR3 reads CASSLGQPINYGYTF. CDR3 DNA: TGTGCCAGCAGTTTGGGACAACCCATTAACTATGGCTACACCTTC.

This sequence joins TRBV11-3 and TRBJ2-7, with 7 bases aligning to TRBD2. Losses at the gene ends were 1 base for V and 4 bases for J; bases not matched to a gene: 7. The CDR3 covers 15 residues. Germline V gene data show CDR1 as SGHNT and CDR2 as YENEEA. The CDR3 DNA reads as TGTGCCAGCAGCTTAGTGACCCCCGGGAGGTACGAGCAGTACTTC. As protein: CASSLVTPGRYEQYF.

The rearrangement uses TRBV6-1 and TRBJ2-1; possible D gene TRBD2, 6 bases. Trimming stripped 6 bases from V and 0 bases from J, with 9 bases between. The CDR3 length is 14 residues. Germline lookup yields CDR1 MNHNS and CDR2 SASEGT. Here the CDR3 DNA reads TGTGCCAGCAGACGGGACTTCTCCTACAATGAGCAGTTCTTC. Its protein product is CASRRDFSYNEQFF.

This clonotype was recorded many times. The chain links TRBV7-3 to TRBJ2-7; D gene unclear. The length of the CDR3 is 12 residues. Trimming left V 5 bases short and J 6 bases short, with 11 bases between. Germline loops: CDR1 SGHTA, CDR2 FQGTGA. The CDR3 DNA follows: TGTGCCAGCAGCCAATACGTAGGCGAGCAGTACTTC. Translated, it gives CASSQYVGEQYF.

Comments on this clonotype: A clone one base away is much larger, so this may be a read error. The chain combines TRBV6-1 with TRBJ2-7, with TRBD2 identical over 8 bases. V was clipped by 7 bases and J by 1 base; unmatched bases: 15. Per the germline V gene, CDR1 is MNHNS and CDR2 is SASEGT. CDR3 size: 17 residues. The CDR3 bases are TGTGCCAGCACCATACCGGAGGGCGGGAGGAAGTCCTACGAGCAGTACTTC. Its protein is CASTIPEGGRKSYEQYF.

This sequence joins TRBV6-5 and TRBJ2-2, with 8 bases fitting TRBD2. J was trimmed by 0 bases and V by 0 bases; bases with no gene match: 9. The germline V gene encodes CDR1 MNHEY and CDR2 SVGAGI. The CDR3 is made up of 19 amino acids. CDR3 residues: CASSYSPVLAGTNTGELFF. CDR3 coding DNA: TGTGCCAGCAGTTACTCCCCTGTTCTAGCGGGTACGAACACCGGGGAGCTGTTTTTT.

This clonotype was counted many times. The chain has TRBV27 and TRBJ1-5; tentatively, D is TRBD1 (6 bases). The CDR3 is 15 residues long. Trimming shortened V by 3 bases and J by 5 bases, and 14 bases separated the two germline ends. Germline-derived CDR1 and CDR2 are MNHEY and SMNVEV (reference sequence). CDR3 DNA: TGTGCCAGCAGTTTGTATCGGGGGCGAGATCAGCCCCAGCATTTT. Its translation: CASSLYRGRDQPQHF.

Ten or more counts support this clonotype. The CDR3 region has the DNA TGCAGCGTGGGCACCGGGGTTGGCTATGGCTACACCTTC. This translates into CSVGTGVGYGYTF. The chain employs TRBV29-1 and TRBJ1-2; D is ambiguous. Germline-derived CDR1 and CDR2 are SQVTM and ANQGSEA. The V end lost 6 bases, the J end lost 4 bases, and 15 bases lay between the germline ends. The CDR3 is made up of 13 amino acids.

This clonotype was picked up a small number of times. This sequence joins TRBV9 and TRBJ1-3; 8 positions match TRBD1. V shed 0 bases, J shed 0 bases, and the junction held 5 bases outside the gene matches. Germline loops: CDR1 SGDLS, CDR2 YYNGEE. The CDR3 extends over 17 amino acids. The chain's CDR3 is CASSVAGGGSSGNTIYF. CDR3 bases: TGTGCCAGCAGCGTAGCAGGGGGCGGAAGCTCTGGAAACACCATATATTTT.

The table lists this clonotype with a few counts. The rearrangement uses TRBV11-3 and TRBJ2-1; 7 nucleotides agree with TRBD1. V was pared by 5 bases and J by 9 bases, with 16 bases of the junction left unmatched. Germline values: CDR1 SGHNT, CDR2 YENEEA. The CDR3 is 16 residues long. The CDR3 DNA reads TGTGCCAGCAGCGTCCGACAGGGTATGAGGAACAGTGAGCAGTTCTTC. Protein: CASSVRQGMRNSEQFF.

This clonotype was found many times. The chain is built from TRBV20-1 and TRBJ2-7, with D possibly matching TRBD1 (5 bases). The V gene lost 3 bases and the J gene lost 4 bases, with 13 bases spanning the gap. This CDR3 contains 13 residues. The germline V gene has CDR1 DFQATT and CDR2 SNEGSKA (reference sequence). In DNA form, the CDR3 reads TGCAGTGCTAGGGCAGGGAATATTTACGAGCAGTACTTC. It translates to CSARAGNIYEQYF.

The sample holds many counts of this clonotype. This rearrangement joins TRBV7-9 to TRBJ1-4; TRBD1 might be the D (5 bases). The CDR3 runs to 15 residues. V was clipped by 3 bases and J by 0 bases, with 8 bases between them. Germline CDR1 SEHNR, CDR2 FQNEAQ (reference sequence). This CDR3 reads CASSFQGTTNEKLFF. CDR3 nucleotide sequence: TGTGCCAGCAGCTTTCAGGGAACAACTAATGAAAAACTGTTTTTT.

The J gene is TRBJ1-1, the V gene TRBV19; no reliable D call. V lost 5 bases and J lost 3, with 19 bases in between. The CDR3 has 16 amino acids. Germline V gene data show CDR1 as LNHDA and CDR2 as SQIVND (reference sequence). This CDR3 reads CASSVSGLLIDTEAFF. CDR3 sequence (DNA): TGTGCCAGTAGTGTCTCGGGCCTTTTAATAGACACTGAAGCTTTCTTT.

This clonotype was seen many times. The J gene is TRBJ1-1, the V gene TRBV28, with TRBD1 as a possible D gene (6 bases). The germline V gene has CDR1 MDHEN and CDR2 SYDVKM. The ends were cut back, 1 base at V and 5 bases at J, with 20 bases in the middle. The CDR3 loop spans 17 amino acids. DNA for the CDR3: TGTGCCAGCAGTTTATTCTCGTGGGGGCCTCGGCCGACTGAAGCTTTCTTT. Translated: CASSLFSWGPRPTEAFF.

A few counts support this clonotype. This chain uses TRBV19 with TRBJ1-2; D gene ambiguous. CDR1 and CDR2 (germline): LNHDA, SQIVND (reference sequence). CDR3 size: 13 residues. The V end lost 3 bases, the J end lost 12 bases, and 17 bases lay between the germline ends. The CDR3 is CASSMDLADRNTF. CDR3 DNA: TGTGCCAGTAGTATGGACCTAGCGGACCGGAACACCTTC. The full variable domain, rest sourced from reference TRBV19 and TRBJ1-2, is DGGITQSPKYLFRKEGQNVTLSCEQNLNHDAMYWYRQDPGQGLRLIYYSQIVNDFQKGDIAEGYSVSREKKESFPLTVTSAQKNPTAFYLCASSMDLADRNTFGSGTRLTVV.

This clonotype showed up just a few times. This chain links TRBV7-3 with TRBJ2-7; a weak D match, TRBD2 (6 bases). Per germline, CDR1 SGHTA and CDR2 FQGTGA. The length of the CDR3 is 13 residues. Trimming shortened V by 10 bases and J by 6 bases, and 19 bases separated the two germline ends. The CDR3 coding sequence is TGTGCCACCCCCCCTTCCCGGCGGGGCGAGCAGTACTTC. Translated, it gives CATPPSRRGEQYF.

The rearrangement uses TRBV5-1 and TRBJ1-1, with a possible D match to TRBD1 (6 bases). V was trimmed by 2 bases and J by 8 bases, leaving 19 bases between them. Germline CDR1 and CDR2: SGHRS and YFSETQ. This CDR3 has 15 residues. DNA of the CDR3: TGCGCCAGCAGCTTCGGGACATTTTCCCAGGAAGAAGCTTTCTTT. Translating it yields CASSFGTFSQEEAFF.

A word on this clonotype: A much larger clone lies one base from this, so it may be a read error. The chain is built from TRBV28 and TRBJ1-2; 10 bases are shared with TRBD1. Trimming at V came to 5 bases and at J to 8 bases, leaving 14 bases not matched to a gene. The germline V gene encodes CDR1 MDHEN and CDR2 SYDVKM. This CDR3 has 16 amino acids. CDR3 amino acids: CASSLDFRDRGGGYTF. The CDR3 DNA follows: TGTGCCAGCAGTCTCGATTTCCGGGACAGGGGAGGAGGCTACACCTTC.

The chain carries TRBV28 and TRBJ2-1, with 10 bases fitting TRBD2. The CDR3 contains 14 residues. Per the germline V gene, CDR1 is MDHEN and CDR2 is SYDVKM. J was trimmed by 9 bases and V by 3 bases; bases with no gene match: 5. The CDR3 here is CASSFFLAGVEQFF. The CDR3 bases are TGTGCCAGCAGTTTTTTTCTAGCGGGAGTTGAGCAGTTCTTC. The full variable domain, its missing parts supplied by reference TRBV28 and TRBJ2-1, is DVKVTQSSRYLVKRTGEKVFLECVQDMDHENMFWYRQDPGLGLRLIYFSYDVKMKEKGDIPEGYSVSREKKERFSLILESASTNQTSMYLCASSFFLAGVEQFFGPGTRLTVL.

This clonotype has ten or more counts. The rearrangement links TRBV24-1 to TRBJ2-5, with D possibly being TRBD1 (6 bases). The CDR3 length is 13 residues. Germline loops: CDR1 KGHDR, CDR2 SFDVKD. V shed 5 bases and J shed 1 base, with 7 bases lying between them. CDR3 in amino acids: CATSAQGQETQYF. The DNA for the CDR3 is TGTGCCACCAGTGCACAGGGCCAAGAGACCCAGTACTTC.

The table lists this clonotype with a few counts. This rearrangement joins TRBV30 to TRBJ1-2; D remains unclear. Per the germline V gene, CDR1 is GTSNPN and CDR2 is SVGIG (reference sequence). V shed 4 bases and J shed 0 bases, with 9 bases lying between them. CDR3 length: 13 amino acids. In DNA form, the CDR3 reads TGTGCCTGGAAGGCAGTATCTAACTATGGCTACACCTTC. Its protein is CAWKAVSNYGYTF.

This clonotype showed up many times. The chain employs TRBV28 and TRBJ2-7; D is perhaps TRBD2 (6 bases). Trimming left V 7 bases short and J 2 bases short, with 18 bases between. The CDR3 runs to 15 residues. The germline V gene encodes CDR1 MDHEN and CDR2 SYDVKM. In DNA, the CDR3 is TGTGCCAGCACCCCCTATTTCCTAGCGACCTACGAGCAGTACTTC. This sequence encodes CASTPYFLATYEQYF.

Many counts were recorded for this clonotype. The rearrangement joins TRBV3-1 to TRBJ2-6; D perhaps matches TRBD1 (5 bases). Between the trimmed V and J ends, which lost 4 bases and 5 bases, there was a span of 9 bases. CDR1 is LGHDT and CDR2 is YNNKEL in the germline V gene (reference sequence). The CDR3 sequence is 14 residues long. CDR3 DNA sequence: TGTGCCAGCAGCCGTTGGGGCAGGGCCAACGTCCTGACTTTC. Translated: CASSRWGRANVLTF.

This clonotype has more than one count but fewer than ten. The V call is TRBV12-5, the J call TRBJ1-6, with a weak D call TRBD1 (5 bases). CDR1 is LGHNT, CDR2 FRNRAP, per germline. This CDR3 has 14 amino acids. Trimming took off 6 bases at V and 7 bases at J, with 13 bases between the two ends. The CDR3 DNA sequence: TGTGCTAGTGGCCGTGACAGTTTCAATTCACCCCTCCACTTT. It specifies CASGRDSFNSPLHF.

In this sample, this clonotype turned up many times. The chain combines TRBV30 with TRBJ1-2; TRBD1 matches 7 bases. The CDR3 spans 15 residues. The junction had 10 bases not matched to a gene; V was cut back by 4 bases and J by 2 bases. CDR1 GTSNPN and CDR2 SVGIG come from the germline V gene (reference sequence). CDR3 sequence (DNA): TGTGCCTGGAAACCTACGGACAGGCCGAACTATGGCTACACCTTC. Encoded protein: CAWKPTDRPNYGYTF.

This clonotype was counted ten times or more. This chain links TRBV20-1 with TRBJ2-7; 8 bases are shared with TRBD2. The CDR3 loop spans 15 amino acids. V gave up 6 bases and J gave up 0 bases; unmatched junction bases: 10. The germline V gene encodes CDR1 DFQATT and CDR2 SNEGSKA (reference sequence). CDR3 in DNA: TGCAGTGCCCACCGACTAGCGATAAGCTCCTACGAGCAGTACTTC. Protein: CSAHRLAISSYEQYF.